These 25 T cell receptor beta chains came from one sample sequenced in a study of blood T cell repertoires in COVID-19. Only in-frame clones appear in the TCRdb table, and some are missing; sequencing was by immunoSEQ multiplex PCR. Found here are 150,000 to 250,000 clones, 70% to 80% of them singletons; the top ten hold 5.5% to 7%. Specimen: peripheral blood. The receptors derive from a woman aged 40 to 50 with COVID-19, enrolled during active disease.

This chain connects TRBV29-1 to TRBJ2-3; 13 bases align to TRBD2. J gave up 5 bases and V 7 bases, and 9 bases lay outside the gene matches. CDR3 size: 15 residues. CDR1 and CDR2 (germline): SQVTM, ANQGSEA. CDR3: CSGDGTSGVLDTQYF. In DNA, the CDR3 is TGCAGCGGCGACGGGACTAGCGGGGTGCTAGATACGCAGTATTTT.

The chain couples TRBV5-1 to TRBJ2-3, with TRBD1 as a possible D gene (5 bases). The germline gives CDR1 SGHRS, CDR2 YFSETQ. This CDR3 is 15 amino acids long. V dropped 0 bases and J dropped 3 bases, with 11 bases sitting between them. The CDR3, as DNA: TGCGCCAGCAGCTTGGTCAGGGTTGATACAGATACGCAGTATTTT. Its protein is CASSLVRVDTDTQYF.

V and J are TRBV5-4 and TRBJ1-2; D may be TRBD1 (6 bases). Trimming removed 0 bases from V and 1 base from J, with 13 bases in between. The CDR3 is 16 amino acids. Germline-derived CDR1 and CDR2 are SGHNT and YYREEE (reference sequence). This CDR3 is CASSLAGRGDNYGYTF. In DNA form, the CDR3 reads TGTGCCAGCAGCTTGGCCGGCAGGGGAGATAACTATGGCTACACCTTC. The variable domain in full, with the rest retrieved from reference TRBV5-4 and TRBJ1-2, is ETGVTQSPTHLIKTRGQQVTLRCSSQSGHNTVSWYQQALGQGPQFIFQYYREEENGRGNFPPRFSGLQFPNYSSELNVNALELDDSALYLCASSLAGRGDNYGYTFGSGTRLTVV.

Turning to this clone: Other nucleotide sequences in the sample specify the same CDR3. The chain employs TRBV12-3 or TRBV12-4 and TRBJ1-2; D not certain. This CDR3 has 13 amino acids. Trimming shortened V by 1 base and J by 0 bases, and 3 bases separated the two germline ends. For the CDR3, the DNA is TGTGCCAGCAGTTTAGGAGCTAACTATGGCTACACCTTC. Its translation: CASSLGANYGYTF.

The gene calls are TRBV2 and TRBJ2-5, with 9 bases aligning to TRBD1. This CDR3 has 17 amino acids. V trimming: 10 bases; J trimming: 4 bases; junction bases outside the gene matches: 19. From germline, CDR1 is SNHLY and CDR2 FYNNEI. The DNA for the CDR3 is TGTGCCACCACCCCGGGACAGGGCCCCTCGGTGACAGAGACCCAGTACTTC. This translates into CATTPGQGPSVTETQYF.

Note on this clone: The identical CDR3 is also encoded by other nucleotide sequences in the sample. The chain links TRBV5-4 to TRBJ1-3; 8 bases align to TRBD1. Germline assignment: CDR1 SGHNT and CDR2 YYREEE (reference sequence). The CDR3 extends over 14 amino acids. Losses at the gene ends were 2 bases for V and 3 bases for J; bases not matched to a gene: 1. The chain's CDR3 is CASSLQGGGNTIYF. CDR3 nucleotides: TGTGCCAGCAGCTTACAGGGGGGTGGAAACACCATATATTTT.

The chain couples TRBV2 to TRBJ1-1; D uncertain. The germline V gene has CDR1 SNHLY and CDR2 FYNNEI. V was pared by 6 bases and J by 0 bases, with 8 bases between. The CDR3 is 13 residues long. CDR3 DNA sequence: TGTGCCAGCAGGGTAGAAGTGAACACTGAAGCTTTCTTT. As protein: CASRVEVNTEAFF.

The chain couples TRBV9 to TRBJ2-7; 7 positions match TRBD1. CDR3 length: 13 residues. Per germline, CDR1 SGDLS and CDR2 YYNGEE. With V trimmed by 4 bases and J by 1 base, 2 bases remained unmatched. CDR3 nucleotide sequence: TGTGCCAGCAGCCGACAGGGTTCCTACGAGCAGTACTTC. Protein product: CASSRQGSYEQYF.

The V call is TRBV3-1 (or the pseudogene TRBV3-2), the J call TRBJ2-7, with TRBD1 as a possible D gene (5 bases). The germline V and J ends were trimmed by 0 bases and 6 bases, with 12 bases remaining between them. Germline V lookup: CDR1 LGHDT, CDR2 YNNKEL (reference sequence). The CDR3 extends over 14 amino acids. As DNA, the CDR3 is TGTGCCAGCAGCCAAGAAGTGTGGGGCGGCGAGCAGTACTTC. Its translation is CASSQEVWGGEQYF.

This clone appeared a few times. This chain connects TRBV4-3 to TRBJ1-2; D gene unclear. Germline V gene data show CDR1 as LGHNA and CDR2 as YSLEER. Trimming took 0 bases from V and 0 from J, leaving 11 bases between them. The CDR3 covers 16 residues. For the CDR3, the DNA is TGCGCCAGCAGCCAAGAGAGGGCCAGTCCTAACTATGGCTACACCTTC. Its translation is CASSQERASPNYGYTF.

This chain uses TRBV18 with TRBJ2-5; the D gene is possibly TRBD2 (6 bases). Germline lookup yields CDR1 KGHSH and CDR2 LQKENI. The CDR3 has 13 amino acids. The V and J ends lost 3 bases and 5 bases respectively, with 10 bases between them. The CDR3 DNA is TGTGCCAGCTCACCTCGGCGGGACGAGACCCAGTACTTC. Translating gives CASSPRRDETQYF.

The chain uses TRBV6-6 and TRBJ2-7; 16 nucleotides line up with TRBD2. Germline CDR1 is MNHNY and CDR2 is SVGAGI (reference sequence). The length of the CDR3 is 16 residues. J lost 6 bases, V lost 5 bases, and 7 bases had no gene match. CDR3 DNA sequence: TGTGCCAGCAGTGGGACTAGCGGGAGGGCCTTGAGCGAGCAGTACTTC. Translation gives CASSGTSGRALSEQYF.

This clone appeared a few times. This chain links TRBV2 with TRBJ1-2; D is perhaps TRBD1 (6 bases). Germline-derived CDR1 and CDR2 are SNHLY and FYNNEI. Trimming stripped 3 bases from V and 3 bases from J, with 11 bases between. The CDR3 sequence is 14 residues long. This CDR3 reads CASSEGAAHYGYTF. In nucleotides, the CDR3 is TGTGCCAGCAGTGAGGGGGCAGCCCACTATGGCTACACCTTC.

The chain combines TRBV14 with TRBJ2-7, with D perhaps matching TRBD2 (6 bases). The CDR3 sequence is 15 residues long. Germline values: CDR1 SGHDN, CDR2 FVKESK. The V and J ends lost 2 bases and 6 bases respectively, with 17 bases between them. CDR3 loop: CASSQRRPGLGEQYF. Written as DNA, the CDR3 is TGTGCCAGCAGCCAAAGACGGCCGGGACTGGGCGAGCAGTACTTC.

This clone showed up just once. The V gene is TRBV12-2, the J gene TRBJ1-4; the table's TRBD1 call for D was not verified on the DNA. TRBV12-2 is a recognized pseudogene. The CDR3 covers 14 residues. CDR3 residues: CASRLSHRVEKLFF. CDR3 nucleotide sequence: TGTGCAAGTCGCCTCAGCCACAGGGTTGAAAAACTGTTTTTT.

This clone was counted between two and nine times. The chain carries TRBV5-4 and TRBJ2-1; 9 bases fit TRBD1. After removal of 4 bases from V and 3 bases from J, the junction contained 5 bases not matched to a gene. The length of the CDR3 is 15 residues. Germline V lookup: CDR1 SGHNT, CDR2 YYREEE (reference sequence). The CDR3: CASSPTGGDYNEQFF. The CDR3 bases are TGTGCCAGCAGCCCCACAGGGGGCGACTACAATGAGCAGTTCTTC.

The chain recombines TRBV7-9 with TRBJ2-1; 8 positions agree with TRBD2. The length of the CDR3 is 15 residues. The V gene's germline CDR1 is SEHNR and CDR2 FQNEAQ (reference sequence). With V trimmed by 1 base and J by 3 bases, 2 bases remained unmatched. In DNA, the CDR3 is TGTGCCAGCAGCTTAGAAAGCGGGAGCTACAATGAGCAGTTCTTC. It is translated as CASSLESGSYNEQFF.

This clone was counted between two and nine times. V usage is TRBV6-5 and J usage is TRBJ2-3; D unresolved. Trimming pared 7 bases from V and 2 bases from J, leaving 10 bases between. There are 13 residues in the CDR3. Germline V gives CDR1 MNHEY, CDR2 SVGAGI. This CDR3 reads CASKPAHTDTQYF. The CDR3 coding sequence is TGTGCCAGCAAACCTGCACACACAGATACGCAGTATTTT.

This clone has more than one count but fewer than ten. Written as DNA, the CDR3 is TGTGCCAGCAGTTGGAGGGGATATCAGCCCCAGCATTTT. Translation: CASSWRGYQPQHF. The chain couples TRBV12-3 or TRBV12-4 to TRBJ1-5; tentatively, D is TRBD1 (5 bases). The CDR3 sequence is 13 residues long. V was pared by 4 bases and J by 5 bases, with 9 bases between.

This chain connects TRBV2 to TRBJ2-3; 7 positions agree with TRBD2. CDR1 and CDR2 (germline): SNHLY, FYNNEI. Trimming took 9 bases from V and 2 from J; bases not matched to a gene: 11. The CDR3 runs to 15 residues. The CDR3 is CARGGTSANTDTQYF. The CDR3 nucleotides read TGTGCCAGAGGAGGTACTAGCGCGAACACAGATACGCAGTATTTT.

The rearrangement links TRBV20-1 to TRBJ2-5; maybe TRBD1 (6 bases). The CDR3 is 11 amino acids. The germline V and J ends were trimmed by 8 bases and 5 bases, with 12 bases remaining between them. The germline CDR1 and CDR2 sequences are DFQATT and SNEGSKA (reference sequence). This CDR3 reads CSSGQRETQYF. The CDR3 DNA reads TGCAGTTCGGGACAAAGGGAGACCCAGTACTTC.

This chain uses TRBV9 with TRBJ1-2, with a weak D call TRBD1 (6 bases). V was cut by 0 bases and J by 4 bases, with 10 bases left in between. Looked up from germline, CDR1 is SGDLS and CDR2 is YYNGEE. The CDR3 is 14 residues long. CDR3 sequence: CASSVVGQSYGYTF. The CDR3 coding sequence is TGTGCCAGCAGCGTAGTAGGACAGAGCTATGGCTACACCTTC.

This sequence joins TRBV6-1 and TRBJ1-3; D is uncertain. The V gene's germline CDR1 is MNHNS and CDR2 SASEGT. The CDR3 is 14 amino acids. V lost 3 bases, J lost 7 bases, and 13 bases lay in between. The CDR3: CASSDGERSNTIYF. For the CDR3, the DNA is TGTGCCAGCAGTGATGGGGAGCGGTCTAACACCATATATTTT.

This sequence joins TRBV5-4 and TRBJ1-3; D may be TRBD1 (5 bases). The CDR3 runs to 15 residues. CDR1 is SGHNT and CDR2 is YYREEE in the germline V gene (reference sequence). V was cut by 1 base and J by 2 bases, with 10 bases left in between. CDR3 loop: CASSLLGAPGNTIYF. The DNA for the CDR3 is TGTGCCAGCAGCTTGTTAGGGGCTCCTGGAAACACCATATATTTT.

This CDR3 reads CASSSYSGSRGDEQFF. The CDR3 DNA reads as TGTGCCAGCAGCTCCTATAGCGGGAGTCGAGGGGATGAGCAGTTCTTC. V gene TRBV5-5 combines with J gene TRBJ2-1; 9 bases are a match to TRBD2. After removal of 3 bases from V and 8 bases from J, the junction contained 12 bases not matched to a gene. In germline, CDR1 is SGHKS, CDR2 YYEKEE (reference sequence). This CDR3 comprises 16 residues.